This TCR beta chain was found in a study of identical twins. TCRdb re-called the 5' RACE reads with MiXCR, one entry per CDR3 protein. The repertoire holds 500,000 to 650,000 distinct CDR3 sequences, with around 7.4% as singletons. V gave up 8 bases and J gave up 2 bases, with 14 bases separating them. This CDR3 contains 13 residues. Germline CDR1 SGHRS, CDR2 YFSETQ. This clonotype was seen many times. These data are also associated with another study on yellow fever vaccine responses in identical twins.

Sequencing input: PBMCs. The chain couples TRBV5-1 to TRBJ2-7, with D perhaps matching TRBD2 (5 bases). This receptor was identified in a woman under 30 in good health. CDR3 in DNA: TGCGCCAGGACACCGGGATCCCCCTACGAGCAGTACTTC. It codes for CARTPGSPYEQYF.